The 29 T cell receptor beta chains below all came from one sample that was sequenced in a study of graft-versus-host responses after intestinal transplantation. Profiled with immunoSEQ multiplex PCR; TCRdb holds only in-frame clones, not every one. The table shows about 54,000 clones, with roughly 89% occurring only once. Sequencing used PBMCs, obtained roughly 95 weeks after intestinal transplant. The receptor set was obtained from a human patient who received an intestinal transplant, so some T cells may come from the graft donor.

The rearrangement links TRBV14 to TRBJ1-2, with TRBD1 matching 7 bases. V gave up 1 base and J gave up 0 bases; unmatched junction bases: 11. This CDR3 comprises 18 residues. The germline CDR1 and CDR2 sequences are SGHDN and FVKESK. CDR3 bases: TGTGCCAGCAGCCAAGTGTTTTTTGGGACAGACCCTAACTATGGCTACACCTTC. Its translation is CASSQVFFGTDPNYGYTF.

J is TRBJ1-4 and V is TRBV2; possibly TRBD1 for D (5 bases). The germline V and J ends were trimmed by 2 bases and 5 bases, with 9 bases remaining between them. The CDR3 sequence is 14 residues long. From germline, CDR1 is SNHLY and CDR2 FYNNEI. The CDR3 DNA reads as TGTGCCAGCAGTGAACGAAGGGGAAATGAAAAACTGTTTTTT. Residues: CASSERRGNEKLFF.

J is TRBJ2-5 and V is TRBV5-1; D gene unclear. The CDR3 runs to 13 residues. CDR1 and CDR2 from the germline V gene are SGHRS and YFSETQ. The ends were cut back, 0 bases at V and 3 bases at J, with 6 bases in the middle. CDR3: CASSLGQEETQYF. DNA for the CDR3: TGCGCCAGCAGCTTGGGGCAGGAAGAGACCCAGTACTTC.

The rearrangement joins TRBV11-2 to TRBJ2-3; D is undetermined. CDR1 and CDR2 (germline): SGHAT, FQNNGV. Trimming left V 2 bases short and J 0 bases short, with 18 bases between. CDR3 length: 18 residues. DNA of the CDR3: TGTGCCAGCAGCTTACCGATGGATGGATCGACTAGCACAGATACGCAGTATTTT. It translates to CASSLPMDGSTSTDTQYF.

Here the CDR3 DNA reads TGTGCCACCAGCAGAAGGACAGGGGACGGCCAGCCCTACACCTTC. As protein: CATSRRTGDGQPYTF. V is TRBV15 and J is TRBJ1-2; 9 nucleotides agree with TRBD1. The CDR3 extends over 15 amino acids. Germline V gives CDR1 LNHNV, CDR2 YYDKDF (reference sequence). Trimming removed 2 bases from V and 10 bases from J; junction bases left unmatched: 11.

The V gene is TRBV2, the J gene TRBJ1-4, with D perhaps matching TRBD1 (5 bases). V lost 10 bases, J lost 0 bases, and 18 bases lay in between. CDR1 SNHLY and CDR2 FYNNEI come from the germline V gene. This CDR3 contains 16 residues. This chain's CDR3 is CATLATRVATNEKLFF. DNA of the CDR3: TGTGCCACCTTGGCGACCAGGGTTGCAACTAATGAAAAACTGTTTTTT.

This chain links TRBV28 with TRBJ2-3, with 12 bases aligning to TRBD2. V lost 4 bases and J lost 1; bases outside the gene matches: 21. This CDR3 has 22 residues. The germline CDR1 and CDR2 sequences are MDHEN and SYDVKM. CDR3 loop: CASSYTINQTSGGVWGTDTQYF. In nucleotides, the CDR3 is TGTGCCAGCAGTTACACAATCAATCAGACTAGCGGGGGTGTATGGGGCACAGATACGCAGTATTTT.

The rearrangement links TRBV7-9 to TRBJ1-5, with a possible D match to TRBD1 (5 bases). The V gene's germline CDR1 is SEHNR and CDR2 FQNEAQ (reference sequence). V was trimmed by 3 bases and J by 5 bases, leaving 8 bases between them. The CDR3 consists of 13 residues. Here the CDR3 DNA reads TGTGCCAGCAGCTTTGAGGGGTATCAGCCCCAGCATTTT. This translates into CASSFEGYQPQHF.

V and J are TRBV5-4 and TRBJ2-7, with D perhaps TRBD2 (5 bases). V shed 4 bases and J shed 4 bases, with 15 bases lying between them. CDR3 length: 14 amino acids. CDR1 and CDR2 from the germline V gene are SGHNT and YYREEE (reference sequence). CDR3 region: CASSRPGVDYEQYF. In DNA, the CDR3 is TGTGCCAGCAGCCGCCCCGGGGTGGATTACGAGCAGTACTTC.

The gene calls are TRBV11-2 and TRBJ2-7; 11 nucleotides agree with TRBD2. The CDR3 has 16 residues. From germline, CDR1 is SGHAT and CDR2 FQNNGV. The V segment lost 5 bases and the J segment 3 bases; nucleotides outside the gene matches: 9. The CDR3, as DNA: TGTGCCAGCAGCCCCCTGACTAGCGGGGTACTCTACGAGCAGTACTTC. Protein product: CASSPLTSGVLYEQYF.

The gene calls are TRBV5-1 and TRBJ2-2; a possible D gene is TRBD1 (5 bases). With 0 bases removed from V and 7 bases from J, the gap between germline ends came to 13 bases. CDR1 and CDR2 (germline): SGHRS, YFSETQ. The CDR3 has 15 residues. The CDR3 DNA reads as TGCGCCAGCAGCTTGGCCGTGGGGCCGGGCGGGGAGCTGTTTTTT. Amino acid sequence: CASSLAVGPGGELFF.

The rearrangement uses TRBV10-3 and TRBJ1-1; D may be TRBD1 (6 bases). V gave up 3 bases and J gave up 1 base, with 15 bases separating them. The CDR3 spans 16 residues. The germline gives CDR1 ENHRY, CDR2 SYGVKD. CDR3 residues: CAISDLGRGTNTEAFF. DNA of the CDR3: TGTGCCATCAGTGATCTGGGCAGGGGCACGAACACTGAAGCTTTCTTT.

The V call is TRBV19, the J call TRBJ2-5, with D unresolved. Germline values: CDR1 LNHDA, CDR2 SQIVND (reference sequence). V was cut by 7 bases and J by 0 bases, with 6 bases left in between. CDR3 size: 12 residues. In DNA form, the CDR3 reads TGTGCCAGTACCGGGTACCAAGAGACCCAGTACTTC. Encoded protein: CASTGYQETQYF.

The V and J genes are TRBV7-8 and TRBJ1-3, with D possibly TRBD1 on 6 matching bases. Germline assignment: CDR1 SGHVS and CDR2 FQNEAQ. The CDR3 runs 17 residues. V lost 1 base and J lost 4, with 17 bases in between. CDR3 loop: CASSLGNLGHLGNTIYF. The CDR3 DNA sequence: TGTGCCAGCAGCTTAGGGAACCTGGGACACCTGGGAAACACCATATATTTT.

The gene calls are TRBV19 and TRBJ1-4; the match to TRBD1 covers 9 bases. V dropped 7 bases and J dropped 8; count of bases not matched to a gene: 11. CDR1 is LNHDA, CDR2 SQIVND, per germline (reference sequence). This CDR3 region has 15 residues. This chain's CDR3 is CASTFTRTGVEKLFF. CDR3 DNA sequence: TGTGCCAGTACCTTCACTAGGACAGGGGTCGAAAAACTGTTTTTT.

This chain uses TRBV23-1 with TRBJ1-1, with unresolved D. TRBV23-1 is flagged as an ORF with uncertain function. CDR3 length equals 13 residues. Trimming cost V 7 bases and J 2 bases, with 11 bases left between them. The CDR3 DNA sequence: TGCGCCAGCATTCGCGCTTTTAACACTGAAGCTTTCTTT. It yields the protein CASIRAFNTEAFF.

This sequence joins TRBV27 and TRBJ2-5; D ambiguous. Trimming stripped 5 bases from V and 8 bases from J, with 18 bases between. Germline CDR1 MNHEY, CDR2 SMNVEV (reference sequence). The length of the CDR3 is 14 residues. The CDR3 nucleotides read TGTGCCAGCAGTGCCTCCCCCGTGGGCGGAACCCAGTACTTC. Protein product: CASSASPVGGTQYF.

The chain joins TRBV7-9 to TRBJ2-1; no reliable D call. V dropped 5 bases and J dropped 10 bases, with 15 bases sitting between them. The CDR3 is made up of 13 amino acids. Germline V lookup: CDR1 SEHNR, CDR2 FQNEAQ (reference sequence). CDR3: CASSLIEVGEQFF. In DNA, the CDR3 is TGTGCCAGCAGCCTAATAGAAGTTGGGGAGCAGTTCTTC.

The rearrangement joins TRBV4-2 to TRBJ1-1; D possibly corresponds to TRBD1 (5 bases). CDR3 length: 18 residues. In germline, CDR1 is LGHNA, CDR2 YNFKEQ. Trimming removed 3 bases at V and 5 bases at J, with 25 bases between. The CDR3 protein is CASSQETGWTGGGTEAFF. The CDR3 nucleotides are TGTGCCAGCAGCCAGGAAACCGGGTGGACGGGGGGAGGGACTGAAGCTTTCTTT.

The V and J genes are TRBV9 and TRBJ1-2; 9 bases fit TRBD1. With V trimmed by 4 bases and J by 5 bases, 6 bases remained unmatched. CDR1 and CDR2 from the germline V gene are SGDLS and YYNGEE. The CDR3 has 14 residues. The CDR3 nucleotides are TGTGCCAGCAGCCATACCGGGACAGGGTATGGCTACACCTTC. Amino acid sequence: CASSHTGTGYGYTF.

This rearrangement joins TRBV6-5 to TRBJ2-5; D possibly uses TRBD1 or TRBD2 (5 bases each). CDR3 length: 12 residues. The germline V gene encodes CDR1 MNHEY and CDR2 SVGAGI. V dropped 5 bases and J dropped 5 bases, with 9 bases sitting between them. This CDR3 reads CASSQGPETQYF. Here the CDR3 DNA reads TGTGCCAGCAGTCAGGGACCTGAGACCCAGTACTTC.

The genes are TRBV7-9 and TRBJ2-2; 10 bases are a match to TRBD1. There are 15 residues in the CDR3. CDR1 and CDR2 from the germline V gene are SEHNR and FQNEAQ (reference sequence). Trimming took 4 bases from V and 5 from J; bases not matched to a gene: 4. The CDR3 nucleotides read TGTGCCAGCAGCTCCGGGACAGGGGTAACCGGGGAGCTGTTTTTT. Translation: CASSSGTGVTGELFF.

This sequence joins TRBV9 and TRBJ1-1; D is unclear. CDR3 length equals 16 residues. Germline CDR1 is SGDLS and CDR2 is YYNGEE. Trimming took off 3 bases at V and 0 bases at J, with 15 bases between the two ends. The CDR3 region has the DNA TGTGCCAGCAGCGAGCCTAGCCACGGAATGAACACTGAAGCTTTCTTT. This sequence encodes CASSEPSHGMNTEAFF.

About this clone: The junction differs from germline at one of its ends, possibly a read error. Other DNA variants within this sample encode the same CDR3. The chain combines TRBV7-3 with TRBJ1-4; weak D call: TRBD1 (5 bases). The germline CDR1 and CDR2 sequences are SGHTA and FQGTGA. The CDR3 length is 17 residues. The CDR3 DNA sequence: TGTGCCAGCAGCCCGCACCCTGGGACTGAGCTCGATGAAAAGCTGTTTTTT. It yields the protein CASSPHPGTELDEKLFF.

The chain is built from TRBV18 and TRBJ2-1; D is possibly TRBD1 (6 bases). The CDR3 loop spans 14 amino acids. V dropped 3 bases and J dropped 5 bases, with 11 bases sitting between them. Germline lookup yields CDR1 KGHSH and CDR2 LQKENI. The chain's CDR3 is CASSPEDSHNEQFF. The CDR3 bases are TGTGCCAGCTCACCGGAGGACAGCCACAATGAGCAGTTCTTC.

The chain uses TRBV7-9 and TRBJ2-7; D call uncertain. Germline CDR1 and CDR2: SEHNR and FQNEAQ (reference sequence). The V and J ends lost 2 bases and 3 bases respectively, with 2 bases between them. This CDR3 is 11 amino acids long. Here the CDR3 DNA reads TGTGCCAGCAGCTTATACTACGAGCAGTACTTC. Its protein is CASSLYYEQYF.

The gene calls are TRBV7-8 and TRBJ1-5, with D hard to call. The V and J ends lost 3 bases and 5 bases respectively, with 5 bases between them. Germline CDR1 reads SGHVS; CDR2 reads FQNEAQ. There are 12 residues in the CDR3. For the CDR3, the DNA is TGTGCCAGCAGCTTTTGGGATCAGCCCCAGCATTTT. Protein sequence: CASSFWDQPQHF.

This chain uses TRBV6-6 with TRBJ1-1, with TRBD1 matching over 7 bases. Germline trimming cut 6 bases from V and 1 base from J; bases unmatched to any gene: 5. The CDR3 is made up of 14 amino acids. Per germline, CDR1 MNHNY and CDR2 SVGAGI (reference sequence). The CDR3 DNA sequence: TGTGCCAGCAGGCCCACAGGGGCGAACACTGAAGCTTTCTTT. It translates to CASRPTGANTEAFF.

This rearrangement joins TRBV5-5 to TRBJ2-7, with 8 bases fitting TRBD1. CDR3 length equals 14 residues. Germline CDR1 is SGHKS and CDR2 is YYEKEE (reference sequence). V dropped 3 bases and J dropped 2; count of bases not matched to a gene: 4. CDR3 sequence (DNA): TGTGCCAGCAGCTGGGGGACAGGCCCCTACGAGCAGTACTTC. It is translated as CASSWGTGPYEQYF.